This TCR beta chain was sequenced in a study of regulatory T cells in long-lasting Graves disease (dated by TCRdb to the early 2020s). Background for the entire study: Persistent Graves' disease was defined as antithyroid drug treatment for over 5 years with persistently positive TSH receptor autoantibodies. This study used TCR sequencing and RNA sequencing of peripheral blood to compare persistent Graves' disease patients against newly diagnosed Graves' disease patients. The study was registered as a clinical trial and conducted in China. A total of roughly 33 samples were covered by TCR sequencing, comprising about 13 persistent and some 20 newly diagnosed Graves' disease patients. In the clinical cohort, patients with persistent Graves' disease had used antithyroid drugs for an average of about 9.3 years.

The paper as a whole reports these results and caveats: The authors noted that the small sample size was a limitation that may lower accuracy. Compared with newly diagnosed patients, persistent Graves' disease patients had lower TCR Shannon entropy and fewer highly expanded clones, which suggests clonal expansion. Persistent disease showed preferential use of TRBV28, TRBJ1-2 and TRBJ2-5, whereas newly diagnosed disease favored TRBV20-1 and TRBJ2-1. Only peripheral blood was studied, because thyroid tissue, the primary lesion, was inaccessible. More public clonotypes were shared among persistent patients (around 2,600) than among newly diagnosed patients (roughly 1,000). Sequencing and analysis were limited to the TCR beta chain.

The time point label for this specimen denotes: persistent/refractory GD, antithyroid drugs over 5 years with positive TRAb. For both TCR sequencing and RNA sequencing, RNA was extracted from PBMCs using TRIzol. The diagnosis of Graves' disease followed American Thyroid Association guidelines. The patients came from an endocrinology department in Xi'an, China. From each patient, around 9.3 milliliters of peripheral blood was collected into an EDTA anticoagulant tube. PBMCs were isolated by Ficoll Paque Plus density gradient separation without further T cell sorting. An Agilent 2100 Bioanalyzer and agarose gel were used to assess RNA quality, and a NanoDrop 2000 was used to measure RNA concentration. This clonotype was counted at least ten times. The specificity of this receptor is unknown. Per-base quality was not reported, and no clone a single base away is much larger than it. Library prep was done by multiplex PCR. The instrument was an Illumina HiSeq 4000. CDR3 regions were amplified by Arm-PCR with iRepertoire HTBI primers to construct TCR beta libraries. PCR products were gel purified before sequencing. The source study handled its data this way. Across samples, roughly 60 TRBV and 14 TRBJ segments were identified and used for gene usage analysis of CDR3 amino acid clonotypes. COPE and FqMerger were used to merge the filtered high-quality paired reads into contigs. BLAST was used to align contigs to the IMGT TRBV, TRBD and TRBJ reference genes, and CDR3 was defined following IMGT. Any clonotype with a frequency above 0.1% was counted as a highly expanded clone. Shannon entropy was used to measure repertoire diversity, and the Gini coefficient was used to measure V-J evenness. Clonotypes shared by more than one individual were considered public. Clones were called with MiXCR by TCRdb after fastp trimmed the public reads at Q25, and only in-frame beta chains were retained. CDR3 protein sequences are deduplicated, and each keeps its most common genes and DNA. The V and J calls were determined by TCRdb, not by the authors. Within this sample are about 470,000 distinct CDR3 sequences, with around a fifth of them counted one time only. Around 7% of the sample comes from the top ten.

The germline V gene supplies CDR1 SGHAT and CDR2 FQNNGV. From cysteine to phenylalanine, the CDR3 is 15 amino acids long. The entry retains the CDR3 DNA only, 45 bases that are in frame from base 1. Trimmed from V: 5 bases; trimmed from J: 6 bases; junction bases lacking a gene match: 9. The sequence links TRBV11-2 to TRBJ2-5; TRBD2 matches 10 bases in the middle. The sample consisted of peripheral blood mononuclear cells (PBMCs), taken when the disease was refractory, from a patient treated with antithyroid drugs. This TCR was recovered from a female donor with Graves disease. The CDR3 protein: CASSPPGLARKTQYF. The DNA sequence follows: TGTGCCAGCAGCCCACCGGGACTAGCGCGGAAGACCCAGTACTTC.